This T cell receptor (beta chain) stems from a study of PD-L1 blockade in urothelial cancer. Sequencing was performed with immunoSEQ multiplex PCR; in TCRdb, only in-frame clones are kept and a portion is missing. The data show tens of thousands of clones, with 65% to 90% seen just once and around 3.2% held by the top ten. V shed 7 bases, J shed 3 bases, and the junction held 6 bases outside the gene matches. Germline V gene lookup returns CDR1 SQVTM and CDR2 ANQGSEA. CDR3 length: 13 residues. Time point indicated: pretreatment peripheral blood. The V call is TRBV29-1, the J call TRBJ1-1, with 9 bases aligning to TRBD1. The TCR originated in a man in his 70s with urothelial cancer. Here the sequenced sample was PBMCs, taken around atezolizumab (anti-PD-L1) treatment. CDR3 sequence (DNA): TGCAGCGGAAACAGGGGGCGCGACACTGAAGCTTTCTTT. It yields the protein CSGNRGRDTEAFF.